This TCR beta chain was identified during a study of T cell repertoires in cytomegalovirus infection. Study context: Evidence of both CMV infection and a matching HLA type came from public TCR beta signatures. Whole-study findings and limits: Summed frequency of shared TCR beta families picked out CMV carriers who also had the relevant HLA. HLA-C-restricted CMV clonotypes gave the most frequent clonotype in two of eight donors.

Germline CDR1 SEHNR, CDR2 FQNEAQ (reference sequence). V was cut by 3 bases and J by 1 base, with 9 bases left in between. The CDR3 spans 14 residues. This clonotype was seen only a few times. Its specificity is unknown. TCRdb analysed the reads with MiXCR anew, one entry per CDR3 protein. The data contain about 740,000 distinct CDR3 sequences, about a third of them singletons. Sequences were obtained from PBMCs. This rearrangement joins TRBV7-9 to TRBJ1-1; D not certain. The TCR sequence derives from a human donor in good health (CMV status not recorded). Some clones in this sample may be carry-over from other donors' samples. The CDR3: CASSLNAENTEAFF. Here the CDR3 DNA reads TGTGCCAGCAGCTTGAACGCTGAGAACACTGAAGCTTTCTTT.